This T cell receptor beta chain was recovered during a study of breast tumors, draining lymph nodes, adjacent tissues. This CDR3 contains 15 residues. The germline V gene has CDR1 SGHTA and CDR2 FQGNSA. TCRdb called the multiplex PCR reads again in MiXCR, with one record for every CDR3 protein. The table has approximately 280,000 distinct CDR3 sequences, roughly 31% seen once; the top ten hold 1.1%. On this clonotype itself: Its antigen is unidentified. This may arise from a read error, as a much more abundant clone is one base away.

The study's findings and limits: Most tumor T cells seemingly derive from lymph node, then expand in tumor. Tumor and nontumor repertoires were significantly more similar in luminal-like than in basal-like breast cancer. That most tumor T cells come from lymph nodes remained unproven. Tumor TCR diversity was below lymph nodes but above nontumor tissue.

The lymph nodes were axillary draining lymph nodes from breast cancer patients. V and J are TRBV7-2 and TRBJ2-5; D gene unclear. The sequencing sample was made of axillary lymph node tissue. This TCR came from a female donor with breast cancer. Some clones in this sample may be carry-over from other donors' samples. The CDR3 nucleotides read TGTGCCAGCAGCTTATGGGCGAAGGGCCAAGAGACCCAGCACTTC. It specifies CASSLWAKGQETQHF.